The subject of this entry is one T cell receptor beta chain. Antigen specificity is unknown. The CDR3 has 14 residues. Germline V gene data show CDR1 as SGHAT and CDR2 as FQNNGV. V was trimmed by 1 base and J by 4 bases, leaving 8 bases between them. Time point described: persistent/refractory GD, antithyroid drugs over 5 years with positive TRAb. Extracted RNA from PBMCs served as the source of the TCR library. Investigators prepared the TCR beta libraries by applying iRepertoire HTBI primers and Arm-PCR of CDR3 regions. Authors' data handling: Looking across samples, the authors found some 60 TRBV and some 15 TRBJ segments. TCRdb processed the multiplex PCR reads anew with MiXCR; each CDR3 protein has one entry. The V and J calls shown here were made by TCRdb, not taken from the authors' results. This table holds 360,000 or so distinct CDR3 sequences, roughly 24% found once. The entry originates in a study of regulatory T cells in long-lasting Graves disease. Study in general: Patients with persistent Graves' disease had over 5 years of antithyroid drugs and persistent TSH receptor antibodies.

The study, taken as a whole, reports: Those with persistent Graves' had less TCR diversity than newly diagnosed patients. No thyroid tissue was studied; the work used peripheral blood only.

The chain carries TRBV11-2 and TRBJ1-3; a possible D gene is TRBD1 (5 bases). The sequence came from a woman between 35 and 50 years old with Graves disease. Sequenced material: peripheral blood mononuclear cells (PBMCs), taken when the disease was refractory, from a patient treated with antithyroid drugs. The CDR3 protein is CASSLGQLGNTIYF. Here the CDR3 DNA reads TGTGCCAGCAGCTTAGGACAGCTCGGAAACACCATATATTTT.